This T cell receptor (beta chain) was identified in a study of T cells in Graves' hyperthyroidism and ophthalmopathy. In its sample, this clonotype was seen many times. It was uncontrolled infection, other autoimmune disease, pregnancy or lactation that excluded patients. With 6 bases removed from V and 1 base from J, the gap between germline ends came to 12 bases. Germline lookup yields CDR1 SEHNR and CDR2 FQNEAQ (reference sequence). The CDR3 length is 14 residues. RNA transcripts provided the source from which TCR beta CDR3 regions were amplified. Carried out on the TCR CDR3, a first-round RT-PCR used the HTBI primer set. MiXCR, applied by TCRdb to the multiplex PCR reads, yields one record per CDR3 protein. Of some 560,000 distinct CDR3 sequences in the sample, about a sixth were seen once.

The chain joins TRBV7-9 to TRBJ1-1, with D hard to call. The TCR was taken from a woman between 25 and 40 years old with Graves' hyperthyroidism. Sequencing was done on a sample of blood. Here the CDR3 DNA reads TGTGCCAGCAGGGAAACGACGGGGAACACTGAAGCTTTCTTT. Its protein is CASRETTGNTEAFF.